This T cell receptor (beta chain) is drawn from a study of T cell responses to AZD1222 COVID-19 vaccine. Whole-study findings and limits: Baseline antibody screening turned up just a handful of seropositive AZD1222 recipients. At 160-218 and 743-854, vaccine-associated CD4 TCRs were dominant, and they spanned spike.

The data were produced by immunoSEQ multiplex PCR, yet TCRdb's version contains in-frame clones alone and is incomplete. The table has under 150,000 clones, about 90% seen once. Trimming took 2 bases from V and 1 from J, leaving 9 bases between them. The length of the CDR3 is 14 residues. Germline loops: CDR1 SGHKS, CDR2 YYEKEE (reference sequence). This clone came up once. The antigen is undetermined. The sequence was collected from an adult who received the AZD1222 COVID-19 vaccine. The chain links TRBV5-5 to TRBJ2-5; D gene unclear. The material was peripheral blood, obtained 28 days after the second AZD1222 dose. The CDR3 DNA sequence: TGTGCCAGCAGCTTCGGGCAGACCCAAGAGACCCAGTACTTC. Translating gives CASSFGQTQETQYF.